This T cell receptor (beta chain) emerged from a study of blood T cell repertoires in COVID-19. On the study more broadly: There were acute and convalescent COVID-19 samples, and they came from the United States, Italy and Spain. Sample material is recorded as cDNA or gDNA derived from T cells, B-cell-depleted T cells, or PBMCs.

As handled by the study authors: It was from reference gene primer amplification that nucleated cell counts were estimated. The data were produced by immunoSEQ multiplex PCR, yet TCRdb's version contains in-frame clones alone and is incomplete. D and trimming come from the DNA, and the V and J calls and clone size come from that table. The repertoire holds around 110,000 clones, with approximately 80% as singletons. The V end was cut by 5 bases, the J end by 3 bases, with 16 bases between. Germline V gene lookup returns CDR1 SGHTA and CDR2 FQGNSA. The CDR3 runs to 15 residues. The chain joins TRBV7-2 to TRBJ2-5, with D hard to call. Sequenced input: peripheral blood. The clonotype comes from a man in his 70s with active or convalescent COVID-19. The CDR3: CASSTGPAPEETQYF. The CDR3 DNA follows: TGTGCCAGCAGCACCGGTCCCGCCCCCGAAGAGACCCAGTACTTC.